This is a list of T cell receptor beta chains from one sample in a study of blood T cells in healthy people across ages. TCRdb independently ran MiXCR on the 5' RACE reads; one entry per CDR3 protein. The sample holds around 1,500,000 distinct CDR3 sequences, 42% seen once. The sample comprised blood. Every receptor here comes from a woman aged 18-29 years in good health. CDR3s include the opening cysteine and the closing phenylalanine or tryptophan. A D gene is named only where the DNA matches it firmly. Clone size is not always given. Where it is, it says once, few, many or a class for expanded clones.

abundance	j_gene	v_gene	d_gene	CDR3aa	CDR3nt
few	TRBJ2-3	TRBV30	-	CAWSSQGTDTQYF	TGTGCCTGGAGTTCACAGGGCACAGATACGCAGTATTTT
few	TRBJ1-2	TRBV10-3	TRBD1	CAISGTGEGGYTF	TGTGCCATCAGCGGAACAGGGGAGGGAGGCTACACCTTC
few	TRBJ2-7	TRBV7-2	TRBD2	CASSFSGSNYEQYF	TGTGCCAGCAGCTTTAGCGGGAGTAATTACGAGCAGTACTTC
once	TRBJ2-7	TRBV6-5	TRBD1	CASSYQRQGSYEQYF	TGTGCCAGCAGTTACCAAAGACAGGGTTCCTACGAGCAGTACTTC
-	TRBJ2-1	TRBV27	TRBD2	CASSLSGTSGSNEQFF	TGTGCCAGCAGTTTATCGGGGACTAGCGGGTCCAATGAGCAGTTCTTC
-	TRBJ1-5	TRBV3-1	-	CASSRRDGPEPQHF	TGTGCCAGCAGCCGTAGGGACGGGCCGGAGCCCCAGCATTTT
few	TRBJ2-1	TRBV7-6	-	CASSSPRGDSYNEQFF	TGTGCCAGCAGCTCGCCCCGTGGGGACTCCTACAATGAGCAGTTCTTC
few	TRBJ1-2	TRBV27	-	CASSLYLGGGYTF	TGTGCCAGCAGTTTATATTTGGGGGGGGGCTACACCTTC
-	TRBJ2-3	TRBV20-1	-	CSARVPTPKDTQYF	TGCAGTGCTAGAGTACCTACTCCAAAAGATACGCAGTATTTT
-	TRBJ1-2	TRBV9	-	CASSVDAGVMGYTF	TGTGCCAGCAGCGTAGACGCAGGGGTGATGGGCTACACCTTC
many	TRBJ2-1	TRBV7-2	-	CASSLRQPNEQFF	TGTGCCAGCAGCTTAAGACAACCGAATGAGCAGTTCTTC
-	TRBJ2-7	TRBV19	TRBD2	CASAGTSGPRSSYEQYF	TGTGCCAGTGCCGGGACTAGCGGGCCTCGGAGCTCCTACGAGCAGTACTTC
-	TRBJ2-7	TRBV7-9	TRBD1	CASSLATGGLIYEQYF	TGTGCCAGCAGCCTAGCGACAGGGGGCTTAATCTACGAGCAGTACTTC
-	TRBJ2-7	TRBV20-1	-	CSAPIARDEQYF	TGCAGTGCTCCTATCGCACGCGACGAGCAGTACTTC
few	TRBJ2-7	TRBV3-1	-	CASSPSGPIGSYNEQYF	TGTGCCAGCAGCCCCTCAGGACCGATTGGCTCCTACAATGAGCAGTACTTC
few	TRBJ2-7	TRBV3-1	TRBD2	CASSQEMAGGYEQYF	TGTGCCAGCAGCCAAGAGATGGCGGGAGGGTACGAGCAGTACTTC
-	TRBJ2-3	TRBV13	TRBD1	CASTGTAEDTQYF	TGTGCCAGCACTGGGACAGCGGAAGATACGCAGTATTTT
few	TRBJ2-7	TRBV5-1	TRBD2	CASSFEGLAGGEQYF	TGCGCCAGCAGCTTTGAGGGACTAGCGGGAGGTGAGCAGTACTTC
-	TRBJ2-1	TRBV19	-	CASSIFGGVYNEQFF	TGTGCCAGTAGTATATTCGGCGGGGTCTACAATGAGCAGTTCTTC
few	TRBJ2-1	TRBV10-3	-	CAIKGGGYPRDEQFF	TGTGCCATCAAGGGGGGAGGCTACCCGAGGGATGAGCAGTTCTTC
-	TRBJ1-5	TRBV24-1	-	CATSDFGKYSNQPQHF	TGTGCCACCAGTGATTTCGGGAAATATAGCAATCAGCCCCAGCATTTT
-	TRBJ2-1	TRBV7-6	-	CASSLGPTVNYNEQFF	TGTGCCAGCAGCTTAGGGCCTACCGTAAACTACAATGAGCAGTTCTTC
-	TRBJ2-3	TRBV27	-	CASSSRRGGPYTQYF	TGTGCCAGCAGTTCGCGGAGAGGGGGGCCTTATACGCAGTATTTT
-	TRBJ1-2	TRBV20-1	TRBD1	CSARNPQGAPNYGYTF	TGCAGTGCTAGAAACCCCCAGGGGGCTCCTAACTATGGCTACACCTTC
few	TRBJ2-5	TRBV5-1	-	CASSLAPFGSGPQETQYF	TGCGCCAGCAGCTTGGCCCCCTTTGGTTCAGGACCGCAAGAGACCCAGTACTTC
-	TRBJ1-2	TRBV14	-	CASSQDYGTDSGYTF	TGTGCCAGCAGCCAAGACTATGGGACTGACTCTGGCTACACCTTC
-	TRBJ2-7	TRBV7-9	TRBD2	CASSFNSRTSGSSYEQYF	TGTGCCAGCAGCTTTAACTCACGGACTAGCGGGAGTAGCTACGAGCAGTACTTC
-	TRBJ1-2	TRBV12-3/TRBV12-4	-	CASSLMQGGGYTF	TGTGCCAGCAGTTTAATGCAGGGTGGGGGCTACACCTTC
-	TRBJ1-2	TRBV15	-	CATSRPGTHSGYGYTF	TGTGCCACCAGCAGACCCGGGACCCATAGTGGCTATGGCTACACCTTC
-	TRBJ2-7	TRBV7-2	TRBD2	CASSGRTSGQYEQYF	TGTGCCAGCAGCGGTAGGACTAGCGGACAGTACGAGCAGTACTTC
few	TRBJ2-5	TRBV5-1	-	CASSPARLGQETQYF	TGCGCCAGCAGCCCCGCCCGACTAGGACAAGAGACCCAGTACTTC
-	TRBJ2-7	TRBV5-1	TRBD2	CASKAPSGTYEQYF	TGCGCCAGCAAGGCGCCCAGCGGGACTTACGAGCAGTACTTC
-	TRBJ1-4	TRBV5-6	TRBD1	CASRPGTVSVKLFF	TGTGCCAGCAGACCCGGGACAGTAAGCGTAAAACTGTTTTTT
few	TRBJ2-7	TRBV14	TRBD2	CASSPGLLGTRRDEQYF	TGTGCCAGCAGCCCTGGCCTACTCGGGACTAGAAGGGACGAGCAGTACTTC
-	TRBJ2-1	TRBV3-1	TRBD2	CASSQGLAGDGNEQFF	TGTGCCAGCAGCCAAGGACTAGCGGGAGATGGCAATGAGCAGTTCTTC
-	TRBJ2-3	TRBV7-2	TRBD2	CASSSPERGLTDTQYF	TGTGCCAGCAGCTCGCCCGAGCGGGGCCTCACAGATACGCAGTATTTT
-	TRBJ2-3	TRBV6-1	-	CASSEGGSSDTQYF	TGTGCCAGCAGTGAAGGGGGGAGTTCGGATACGCAGTATTTT
few	TRBJ2-1	TRBV20-1	-	CSAKRGTNYNEQFF	TGCAGTGCTAAGAGGGGGACGAACTACAATGAGCAGTTCTTC
-	TRBJ2-7	TRBV15	-	CATSRGRNEQYF	TGTGCCACCAGCAGAGGCAGAAACGAGCAGTACTTC
-	TRBJ2-2	TRBV10-3	TRBD1	CAISGQGMTGELFF	TGTGCCATCAGTGGACAGGGTATGACCGGGGAGCTGTTTTTT
few	TRBJ2-1	TRBV27	TRBD2	CASSLVSSGGANEQFF	TGTGCCAGCAGTTTAGTTTCTAGCGGGGGGGCAAATGAGCAGTTCTTC